This entry features one TCR beta chain sequence. Its target antigen remains unknown. No clone much larger than this one lies a single base away; base qualities are absent. This entry comes from a study of blood T cell repertoires in COVID-19 (dated by TCRdb to about 2020). As for the study more broadly: The collaborator samples originated in the United States, Italy and Spain and spanned the acute and convalescent phases of COVID-19. The prospective study material was composed of cDNA or gDNA derived from T cells, B-cell-depleted T cells, or PBMCs. The dataset comprised deeply sampled blood TCRbeta repertoires from subjects exposed to, actively infected with, or recovered from COVID-19. A freely available public database, intended as a resource for researchers studying the immune response to SARS-CoV-2, is where the repertoires were released. The samples were drawn from the first 160 participants of the ongoing ImmuneRACE study and from about 1,200 subjects provided by 6 global collaborators. The sample metadata nearly always contained a de-identified subject ID, COVID-19 status, age in years and sex. Where available, HLA class I and class II types were obtained from metadata supplied by the sample provider rather than from assay-based typing.

Paper-wide results and their limitations: Clinical and demographic metadata were provided uncurated, with the amount varying by source and participant.

Taken from cysteine to phenylalanine, the CDR3 has 12 residues. Only CDR3 DNA remains: 36 bases, in frame from the first base. Trimming costs V 7 bases and J 4 bases, and their ends lie 10 bases apart. The germline V gene encodes CDR1 MNHEY and CDR2 SVGAGI. At one collaborating source in Seattle, patients were enrolled during active infection and were followed longitudinally through the course of disease. Collaborating institutions collected whole blood in K2EDTA tubes following their own protocols. For TCRbeta analysis, collaborator samples were shipped as frozen whole blood, as isolated PBMCs, or as DNA extracted from either sample type. The immunoSEQ Assay, a bias-controlled multiplex PCR, was used to amplify TCRbeta CDR3 regions from genomic DNA. From the authors' description of their analysis: Within the assay, amplification of reference gene primers was used to estimate how many nucleated cells each sample contained. To quantify the absolute abundance of each unique TCRbeta CDR3 rearrangement, sequence reads were collapsed and filtered. Productive Simpson clonality was computed per sample as the square root of Simpson's diversity index over productive rearrangements. TCRdb's version of the immuneACCESS table is confined to in-frame rearrangements and falls short of the full clone set. An unresolved V gene accounts for under half of the shortfall where checked; the remainder is of unknown origin. The DNA was the basis for D and trimming; V, J and clone size are from that table. The sample table lists some 200,000 clones, 94% of them with a count of one. Around 0.8% of the sample is in the top ten clones.

The sequence was obtained from a man aged 25 to 40 with COVID-19, enrolled during active disease. The specimen sequenced was peripheral blood. In this chain, TRBV6-5 is recombined with TRBJ1-2, and perhaps TRBD1 as D gene, on 6 matching bases. The CDR3 protein: CASTTGRYGYTF. The DNA reads as follows: TGTGCCAGCACTACAGGGCGCTATGGCTACACCTTC.